This T cell receptor beta chain is from a study of graft-versus-host responses after intestinal transplantation. Germline-derived CDR1 and CDR2 are GTSNPN and SVGIG (reference sequence). Trimming cost V 3 bases and J 2 bases, with 14 bases left between them. The CDR3 runs to 14 residues. Clones were read by immunoSEQ multiplex PCR, and TCRdb kept only the in-frame ones, dropping some. The sample comprises approximately 85,000 clones, 91% of which are singletons, and 7.6% rests with the top ten. This clone was found once. Its target is not known. The chain employs TRBV30 and TRBJ2-7; TRBD2 might be the D (5 bases). The receptor was isolated from a human donor who was the organ donor for an intestinal transplant. The sequencing here drew on unstimulated CD8+ T cells sorted from spleen or lymph node cells, taken before transplant. The CDR3 nucleotides read TGTGCCTGGAGACGCGGGCCCGACACCTACGAGCAGTACTTC. This encodes CAWRRGPDTYEQYF. Combining the CDR3 with reference TRBV30 and TRBJ2-7 gives the whole variable domain SQTIHQWPATLVQPVGSPLSLECTVEGTSNPNLYWYRQAAGRGLQLLFYSVGIGQISSEVPQNLSASRPQDRQFILSSKKLLLSDSGFYLCAWRRGPDTYEQYFGPGTRLTVT.